This T cell receptor (beta chain) appears in the sequencing data of a study of blood T cells in healthy people across ages. Study-level results: CMV status of donors was unknown, possibly confounding expanded clonotype changes. Long-lived donors carried more naive CD4+ cells and greater diversity than aged donors.

Total RNA, at least 6 micrograms per sample, came from PBMCs. Germline V gene lookup returns CDR1 SGDLS and CDR2 YYNGEE. The V end lost 3 bases, the J end lost 0 bases, and 12 bases lay between the germline ends. This CDR3 contains 15 residues. A sample-barcoded 5' primer and a J-beta primer mix were used in a second PCR of roughly 6 to 11 cycles. MiXCR was run by TCRdb on the 5' RACE reads, yielding one entry per CDR3 protein. Among 1.5 million to 2 million distinct CDR3 sequences, over 25% were seen once, and the ten largest hold roughly 8%. In this sample, this clonotype turned up a few times. The antigen is unknown.

This clonotype was sampled from a woman in her thirties in good health. This rearrangement joins TRBV9 to TRBJ1-2; TRBD1 is a possible D gene (5 bases). The source material was blood. The CDR3 spells CASSESQGSNYGYTF. Written as DNA, the CDR3 is TGTGCCAGCAGCGAGAGCCAGGGATCTAACTATGGCTACACCTTC.